The text below deals with one T cell receptor (beta chain). The antigen remains undetermined. TCR beta cDNA libraries had unique molecular identifiers. Out of roughly 1 to 10 million T cells, some 500,000 cDNA molecules were generated. One entry per CDR3 protein, called by TCRdb with MiXCR from the PCR reads. In the table there are 450,000 or so distinct CDR3 sequences, approximately 46% of which are singletons. This specimen comes from a study of post-analysis software for immune sequencing data. Overall study findings and caveats: By F measure, strong co-clustering occurred among samples prepared in the same batch. TRBV5-6, TRBV5-1 and TRBV20-1 were among five TRBV segments more frequent in patients than controls. When compared against controls, multiple sclerosis patients showed significantly lower normalized Chao1 diversity.

The CDR3 extends over 14 amino acids. Germline values: CDR1 SGDLS, CDR2 YYNGEE. V gave up 4 bases and J gave up 6 bases, with 16 bases separating them. The sequence was obtained from a girl aged 5 to 17 with multiple sclerosis. The chain carries TRBV9 and TRBJ1-2, with D possibly being TRBD1 (5 bases). The sequenced material came from blood. The CDR3 DNA sequence: TGTGCCAGCAGCACACCAGGGAAGAAGGATGGCTACACCTTC. Encoded protein: CASSTPGKKDGYTF.